This T cell receptor beta chain is from a study of cytomegalovirus exposure and HLA in healthy donors. Study-wide context: A preliminary data release comprised around 90 million unique TCRs obtained from HLA-typed donors. Study-level results: In a later analysis, TCR beta V- and J-gene trimming showed a link to a missense DCLRE1C variant.

The ends were cut back, 1 base at V and 5 bases at J, with 8 bases in the middle. Germline V gives CDR1 MNHEY, CDR2 SMNVEV (reference sequence). The CDR3 totals 13 residues. PCR used 60 Vbeta primers and 13 Jbeta primers. Here immunoSEQ multiplex PCR was the method, and the copy in TCRdb shows in-frame clones only, minus some. Of approximately 170,000 clones listed, 65% to 80% are singletons. As regards this clone: The antigen remains unidentified. The same CDR3 also results from other DNA sequences found in this sample.

The rearrangement uses TRBV27 and TRBJ2-5; D not certain. The sample was PBMCs. This receptor was identified in a man aged 25 to 40 in good health and CMV-seropositive. CDR3 sequence: CASSLLPRETQYF. CDR3 bases: TGTGCCAGCAGTTTATTGCCCAGGGAGACCCAGTACTTC.